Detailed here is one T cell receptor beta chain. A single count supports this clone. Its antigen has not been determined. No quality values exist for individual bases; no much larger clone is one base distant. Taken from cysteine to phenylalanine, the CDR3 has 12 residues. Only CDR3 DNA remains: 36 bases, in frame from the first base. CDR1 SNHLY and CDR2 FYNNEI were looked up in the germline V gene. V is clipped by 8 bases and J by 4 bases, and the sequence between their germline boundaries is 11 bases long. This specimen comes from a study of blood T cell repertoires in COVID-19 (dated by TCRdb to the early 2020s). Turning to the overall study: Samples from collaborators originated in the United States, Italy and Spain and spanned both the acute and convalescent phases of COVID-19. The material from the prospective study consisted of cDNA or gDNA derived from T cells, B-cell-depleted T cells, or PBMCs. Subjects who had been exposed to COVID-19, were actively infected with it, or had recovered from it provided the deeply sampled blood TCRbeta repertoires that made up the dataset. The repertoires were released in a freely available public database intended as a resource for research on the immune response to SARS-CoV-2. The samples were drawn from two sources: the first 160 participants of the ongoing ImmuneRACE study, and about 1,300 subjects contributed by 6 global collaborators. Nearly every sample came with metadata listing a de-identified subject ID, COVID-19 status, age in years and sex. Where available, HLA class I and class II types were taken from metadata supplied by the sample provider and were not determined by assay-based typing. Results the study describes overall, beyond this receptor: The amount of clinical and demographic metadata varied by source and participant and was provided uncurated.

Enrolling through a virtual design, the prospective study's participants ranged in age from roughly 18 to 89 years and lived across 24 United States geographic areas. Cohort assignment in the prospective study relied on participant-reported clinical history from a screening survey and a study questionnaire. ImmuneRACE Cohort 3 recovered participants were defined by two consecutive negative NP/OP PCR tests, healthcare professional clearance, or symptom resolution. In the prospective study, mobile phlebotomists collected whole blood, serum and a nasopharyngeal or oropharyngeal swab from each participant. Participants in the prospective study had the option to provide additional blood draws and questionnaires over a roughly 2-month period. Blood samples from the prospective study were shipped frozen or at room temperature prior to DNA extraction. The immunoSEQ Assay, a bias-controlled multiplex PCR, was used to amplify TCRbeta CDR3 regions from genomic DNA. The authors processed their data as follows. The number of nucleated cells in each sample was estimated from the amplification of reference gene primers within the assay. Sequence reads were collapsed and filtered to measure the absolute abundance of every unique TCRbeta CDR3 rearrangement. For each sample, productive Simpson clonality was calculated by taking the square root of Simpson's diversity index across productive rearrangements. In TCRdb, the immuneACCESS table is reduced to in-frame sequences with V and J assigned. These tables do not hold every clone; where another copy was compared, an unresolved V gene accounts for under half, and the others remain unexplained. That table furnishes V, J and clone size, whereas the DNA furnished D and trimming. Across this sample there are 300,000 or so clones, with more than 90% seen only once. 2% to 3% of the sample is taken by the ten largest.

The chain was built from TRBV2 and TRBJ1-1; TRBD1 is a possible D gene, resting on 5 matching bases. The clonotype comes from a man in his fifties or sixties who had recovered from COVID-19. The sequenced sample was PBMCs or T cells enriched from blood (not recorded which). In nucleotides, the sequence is TGTGCCAGCGCACGGGGGGGCACTGAAGCTTTCTTT. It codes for CASARGGTEAFF.